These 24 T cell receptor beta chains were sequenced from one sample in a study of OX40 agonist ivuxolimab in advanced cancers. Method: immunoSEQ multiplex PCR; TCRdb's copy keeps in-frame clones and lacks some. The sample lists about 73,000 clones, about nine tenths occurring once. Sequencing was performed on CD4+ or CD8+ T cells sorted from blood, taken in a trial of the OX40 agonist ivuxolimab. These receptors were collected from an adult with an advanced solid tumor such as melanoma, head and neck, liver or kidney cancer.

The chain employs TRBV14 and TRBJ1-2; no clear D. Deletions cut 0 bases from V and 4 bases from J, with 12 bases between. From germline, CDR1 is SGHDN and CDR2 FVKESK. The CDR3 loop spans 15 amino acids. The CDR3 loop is CASSQDWAGSYGYTF. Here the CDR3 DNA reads TGTGCCAGCAGCCAAGATTGGGCAGGATCCTATGGCTACACCTTC.

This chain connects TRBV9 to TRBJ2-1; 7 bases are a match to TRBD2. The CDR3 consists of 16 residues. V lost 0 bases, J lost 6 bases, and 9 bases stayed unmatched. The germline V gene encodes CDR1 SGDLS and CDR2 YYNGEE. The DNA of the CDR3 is TGTGCCAGCAGCGTAGTAGGAGGCGGGGGATCCAATGAGCAGTTCTTC. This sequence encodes CASSVVGGGGSNEQFF.

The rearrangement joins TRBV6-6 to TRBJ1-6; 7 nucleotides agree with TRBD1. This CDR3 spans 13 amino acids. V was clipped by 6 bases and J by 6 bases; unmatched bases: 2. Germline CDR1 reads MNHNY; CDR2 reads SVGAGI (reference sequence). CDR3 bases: TGTGCCAGCAGCCGGGACAGTAATTCACCCCTCCACTTT. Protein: CASSRDSNSPLHF.

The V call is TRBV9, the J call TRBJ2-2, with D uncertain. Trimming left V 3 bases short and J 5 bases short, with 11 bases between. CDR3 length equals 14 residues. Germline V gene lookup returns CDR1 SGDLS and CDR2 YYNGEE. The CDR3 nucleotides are TGTGCCAGCAGCGACAGATTGGGTACCGGGGAGCTGTTTTTT. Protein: CASSDRLGTGELFF.

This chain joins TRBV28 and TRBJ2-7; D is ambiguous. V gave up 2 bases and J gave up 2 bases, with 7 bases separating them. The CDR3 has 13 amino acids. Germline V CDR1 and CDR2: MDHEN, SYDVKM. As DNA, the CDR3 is TGTGCCAGCAGTTTAGGACGGACCTACGAGCAGTACTTC. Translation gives CASSLGRTYEQYF.

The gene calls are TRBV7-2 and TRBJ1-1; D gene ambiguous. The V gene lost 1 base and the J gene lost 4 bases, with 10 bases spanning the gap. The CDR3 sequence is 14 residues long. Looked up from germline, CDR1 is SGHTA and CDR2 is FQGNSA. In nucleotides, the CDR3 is TGTGCCAGCAGCTTAGGTACGGTATTCACTGAAGCTTTCTTT. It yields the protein CASSLGTVFTEAFF.

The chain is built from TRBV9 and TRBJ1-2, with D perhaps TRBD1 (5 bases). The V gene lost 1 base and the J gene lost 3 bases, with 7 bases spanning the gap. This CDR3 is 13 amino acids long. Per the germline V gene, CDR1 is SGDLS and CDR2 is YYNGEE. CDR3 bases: TGTGCCAGCAGCGTAACAGGATACTATGGCTACACCTTC. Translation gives CASSVTGYYGYTF.

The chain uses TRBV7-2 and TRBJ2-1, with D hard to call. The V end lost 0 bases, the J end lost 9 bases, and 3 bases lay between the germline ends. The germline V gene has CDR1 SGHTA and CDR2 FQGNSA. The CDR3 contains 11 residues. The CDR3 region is CASSLALEQFF. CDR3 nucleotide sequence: TGTGCCAGCAGCTTAGCCCTTGAGCAGTTCTTC.

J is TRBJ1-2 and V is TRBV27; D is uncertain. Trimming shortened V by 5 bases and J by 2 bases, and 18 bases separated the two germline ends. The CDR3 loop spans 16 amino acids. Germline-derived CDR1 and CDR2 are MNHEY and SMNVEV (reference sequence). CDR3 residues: CASSRESVGLNYGYTF. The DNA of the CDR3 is TGTGCCAGCAGTCGAGAATCAGTAGGGCTGAACTATGGCTACACCTTC.

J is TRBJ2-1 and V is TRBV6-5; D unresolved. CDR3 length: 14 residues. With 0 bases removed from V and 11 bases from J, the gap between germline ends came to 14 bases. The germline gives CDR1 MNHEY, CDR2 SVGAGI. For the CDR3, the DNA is TGTGCCAGCAGTTACTCGAACGCCCATTCAAAGCAGTTCTTC. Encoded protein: CASSYSNAHSKQFF.

The CDR3 nucleotides read TGTGCCAGTAGTACCGGGTTTCAGCCCCAGCATTTT. Its protein product is CASSTGFQPQHF. The chain couples TRBV19 to TRBJ1-5; D is unclear. This CDR3 is built from 12 residues. Per the germline V gene, CDR1 is LNHDA and CDR2 is SQIVND (reference sequence). V was trimmed by 4 bases and J by 6 bases, leaving 7 bases between them.

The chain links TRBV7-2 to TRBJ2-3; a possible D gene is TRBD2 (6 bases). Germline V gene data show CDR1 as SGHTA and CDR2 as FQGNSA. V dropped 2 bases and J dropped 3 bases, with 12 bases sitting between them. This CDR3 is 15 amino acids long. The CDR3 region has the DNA TGTGCCAGCAGCTTACTTTCCGGGAGTACAGATACGCAGTATTTT. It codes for CASSLLSGSTDTQYF.

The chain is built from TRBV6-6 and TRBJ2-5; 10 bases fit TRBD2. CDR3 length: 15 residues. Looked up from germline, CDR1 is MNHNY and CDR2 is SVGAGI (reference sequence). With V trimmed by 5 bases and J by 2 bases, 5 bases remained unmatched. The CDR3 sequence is CASSPGLAVQETQYF. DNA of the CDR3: TGTGCCAGCAGTCCCGGACTAGCGGTACAAGAGACCCAGTACTTC.

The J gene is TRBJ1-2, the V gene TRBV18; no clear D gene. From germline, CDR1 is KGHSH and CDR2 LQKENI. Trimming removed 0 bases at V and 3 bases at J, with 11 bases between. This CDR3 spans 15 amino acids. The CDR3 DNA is TGTGCCAGCTCACCACCATCCCCGGACCACTATGGCTACACCTTC. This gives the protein CASSPPSPDHYGYTF.

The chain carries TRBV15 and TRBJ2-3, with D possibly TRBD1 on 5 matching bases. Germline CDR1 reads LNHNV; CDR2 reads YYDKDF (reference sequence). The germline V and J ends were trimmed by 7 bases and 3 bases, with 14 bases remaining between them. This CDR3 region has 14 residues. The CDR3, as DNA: TGTGCCACCATGGACAATGTGCGAACAGATACGCAGTATTTT. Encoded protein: CATMDNVRTDTQYF.

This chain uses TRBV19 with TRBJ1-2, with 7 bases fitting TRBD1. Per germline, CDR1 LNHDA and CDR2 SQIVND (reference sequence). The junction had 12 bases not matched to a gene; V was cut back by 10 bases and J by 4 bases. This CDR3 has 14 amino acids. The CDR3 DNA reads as TGTGCCACCAGGGACAGTTCCGGCGGCTATGGCTACACCTTC. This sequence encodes CATRDSSGGYGYTF. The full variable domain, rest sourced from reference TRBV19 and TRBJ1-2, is DGGITQSPKYLFRKEGQNVTLSCEQNLNHDAMYWYRQDPGQGLRLIYYSQIVNDFQKGDIAEGYSVSREKKESFPLTVTSAQKNPTAFYLCATRDSSGGYGYTFGSGTRLTVV.

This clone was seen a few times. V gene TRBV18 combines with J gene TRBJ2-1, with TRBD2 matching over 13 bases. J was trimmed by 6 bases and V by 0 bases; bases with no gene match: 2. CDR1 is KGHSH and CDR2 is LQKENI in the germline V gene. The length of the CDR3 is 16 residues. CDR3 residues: CASSPPGTSGVNEQFF. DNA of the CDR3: TGTGCCAGCTCACCACCAGGGACTAGCGGGGTCAATGAGCAGTTCTTC.

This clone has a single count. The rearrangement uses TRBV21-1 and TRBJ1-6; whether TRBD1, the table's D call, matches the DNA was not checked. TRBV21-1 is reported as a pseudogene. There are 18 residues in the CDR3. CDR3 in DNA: TGTGCCAGCAGCAAAGATCATTCAGGGGGCAAGAATAATTCACCCCTCCACTTT. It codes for CASSKDHSGGKNNSPLHF.

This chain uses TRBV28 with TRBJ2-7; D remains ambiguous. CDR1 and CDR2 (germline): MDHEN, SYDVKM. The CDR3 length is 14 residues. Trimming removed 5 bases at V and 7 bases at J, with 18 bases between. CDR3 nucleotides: TGTGCCAGCAGTCTTCCCTCAGCCCTCGGGGAGCAGTACTTC. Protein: CASSLPSALGEQYF.

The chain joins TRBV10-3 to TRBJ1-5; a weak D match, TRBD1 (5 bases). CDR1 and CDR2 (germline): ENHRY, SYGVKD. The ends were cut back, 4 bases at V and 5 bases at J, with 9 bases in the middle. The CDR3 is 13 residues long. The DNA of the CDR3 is TGTGCCATCAGTGTGATGGGGGATCAGCCCCAGCATTTT. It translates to CAISVMGDQPQHF.

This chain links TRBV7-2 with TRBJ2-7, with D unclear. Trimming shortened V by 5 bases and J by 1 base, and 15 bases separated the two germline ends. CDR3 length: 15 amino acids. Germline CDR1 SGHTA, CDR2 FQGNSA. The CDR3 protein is CASSPGFTQSYEQYF. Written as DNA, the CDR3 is TGTGCCAGCAGCCCCGGCTTCACCCAATCCTACGAGCAGTACTTC.

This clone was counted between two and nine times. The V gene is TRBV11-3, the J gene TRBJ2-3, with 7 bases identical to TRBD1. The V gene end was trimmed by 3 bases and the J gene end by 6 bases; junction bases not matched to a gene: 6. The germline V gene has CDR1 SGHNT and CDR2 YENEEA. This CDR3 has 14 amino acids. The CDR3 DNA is TGTGCCAGCAGCTTCATAGGGGGCAGGGATACGCAGTATTTT. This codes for CASSFIGGRDTQYF.

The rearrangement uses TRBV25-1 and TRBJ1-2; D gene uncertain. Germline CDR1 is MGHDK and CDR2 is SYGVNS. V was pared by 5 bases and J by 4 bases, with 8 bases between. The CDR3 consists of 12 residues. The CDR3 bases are TGTGCCAGCAGTTCACAGCCCTATGGCTACACCTTC. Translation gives CASSSQPYGYTF.

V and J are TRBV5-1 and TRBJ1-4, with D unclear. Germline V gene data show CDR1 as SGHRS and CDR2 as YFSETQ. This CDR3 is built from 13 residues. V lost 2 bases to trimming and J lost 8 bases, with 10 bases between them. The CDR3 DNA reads TGCGCCAGCAGCTTTAGCCCGGGCGAAAAACTGTTTTTT. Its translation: CASSFSPGEKLFF.